This T cell receptor (beta chain) emerged from a study of blood T cell repertoires in COVID-19. Using immunoSEQ multiplex PCR, the repertoire was profiled, and TCRdb retains in-frame clones only, with some absent. The top ten hold around 14% of the sample, which has about 200,000 clones, roughly 84% seen once. The CDR3 runs to 17 residues. Germline V CDR1 and CDR2: SGHAT, FQNNGV. Trimming removed 5 bases from V and 5 bases from J; junction bases left unmatched: 13. The material sequenced was peripheral blood. The rearrangement uses TRBV11-2 and TRBJ2-5, with 11 nucleotides matching TRBD2. The clonotype originates from a human donor in a cohort sampled during active COVID-19. In nucleotides, the CDR3 is TGTGCCAGCAGCCGGAAGGTGTTAGCGGGAGGGGGGGAGACCCAGTACTTC. Translating it yields CASSRKVLAGGGETQYF.